This TCR beta chain comes out of a study of T-cell reconstitution after alpha-beta-depleted transplantation in children. J was trimmed by 0 bases and V by 8 bases; bases with no gene match: 13. The CDR3 is 18 amino acids. It was with unique molecular identifiers that the TCRbeta library was prepared. TCRdb re-analysed the PCR reads in MiXCR, keeping a single row per CDR3 protein. The profile shows 200,000 to 250,000 distinct CDR3 sequences, about 9.5% of them singletons. The V gene is TRBV12-3 or TRBV12-4, the J gene TRBJ2-7; 13 bases line up with TRBD2. This specimen consisted of PBMCs from the stem cell graft donor, obtained from the stem cell graft. This TCR came from a human donor who donated a stem cell graft to a child with acute lymphoblastic leukemia. CDR3 coding DNA: TGTGCCAGCTGGCCGACTAGCGGGGGGTCCTCCCTCTCCTACGAGCAGTACTTC. This codes for CASWPTSGGSSLSYEQYF.